This entry lists 13 T cell receptor beta chains sequenced from one sample in a study of blood T cell repertoires in COVID-19. Data came from immunoSEQ multiplex PCR; TCRdb stores just in-frame clones and leaves some out. The top ten clones hold approximately 18% of a sample with roughly 95,000 clones, more than 75% of them seen once. The sequenced sample consisted of peripheral blood. The receptors originated from a man aged 80 or over with acute or convalescent COVID-19.

Remarks on this clone: One end of the junction does not line up with germline, which may come from a read error. In nucleotides, the CDR3 is TGTGCCAGCAGCGGACCAGACAGGGGTGGCAAAAATATTCAGTACTTC. This translates into CASSGPDRGGKNIQYF. The chain recombines TRBV11-3 with TRBJ2-4, with 8 bases that match TRBD1. The CDR3 has 16 amino acids. Germline CDR1 and CDR2: SGHNT and YENEEA.

The V gene is TRBV28, the J gene TRBJ1-6; 8 bases are shared with TRBD1. Germline V gene data show CDR1 as MDHEN and CDR2 as SYDVKM. The CDR3 runs 15 residues. V trimming: 4 bases; J trimming: 6 bases; junction bases outside the gene matches: 5. CDR3 DNA sequence: TGTGCCAGCAGTTATCAGGGGGCGGGTAATTCACCCCTCCACTTT. It yields the protein CASSYQGAGNSPLHF.

The rearrangement uses TRBV30 and TRBJ1-5, with a weak D call TRBD1 (5 bases). With 1 base removed from V and 11 bases from J, the gap between germline ends came to 15 bases. This CDR3 contains 13 residues. CDR1 is GTSNPN and CDR2 is SVGIG in the germline V gene (reference sequence). DNA for the CDR3: TGTGCCTGGAGTGGACAGTCCGCCAGCACCCAGCATTTT. It translates to CAWSGQSASTQHF. The full variable domain, rest sourced from reference TRBV30 and TRBJ1-5, is SQTIHQWPATLVQPVGSPLSLECTVEGTSNPNLYWYRQAAGRGLQLLFYSVGIGQISSEVPQNLSASRPQDRQFILSSKKLLLSDSGFYLCAWSGQSASTQHFGDGTRLSIL.

The J gene is TRBJ2-7, the V gene TRBV7-2; D unclear. Per germline, CDR1 SGHTA and CDR2 FQGNSA. V was cut by 5 bases and J by 5 bases, with 13 bases left in between. This CDR3 is built from 13 residues. The CDR3 is CASSPVGIHEQYF. Written as DNA, the CDR3 is TGTGCCAGCAGCCCCGTGGGCATCCACGAGCAGTACTTC.

The chain links TRBV9 to TRBJ2-1, with TRBD2 matching 10 bases. CDR3 length equals 15 residues. Germline lookup yields CDR1 SGDLS and CDR2 YYNGEE. The J segment lost 8 bases and the V segment lost 4 bases, leaving 9 bases of the junction unmatched. The CDR3 coding sequence is TGTGCCAGCAGCACCCGAGGGCTAGCGGGAGATGAGCAGTTCTTC. Translation: CASSTRGLAGDEQFF.

The chain combines TRBV6-6 with TRBJ2-7; maybe TRBD2 (5 bases). CDR3 size: 15 residues. The germline V gene encodes CDR1 MNHNY and CDR2 SVGAGI (reference sequence). Deletions cut 5 bases from V and 0 bases from J, with 14 bases between. The CDR3 nucleotides read TGTGCCAGCAGTCCCCCCACTAGGGTCTCCTACGAGCAGTACTTC. Amino acids: CASSPPTRVSYEQYF.

This clone occurred once. The rearrangement uses TRBV5-1 and TRBJ1-1, with TRBD1 matching 7 bases. The CDR3 runs to 14 residues. The J segment lost 4 bases and the V segment lost 4 bases, leaving 7 bases of the junction unmatched. From germline, CDR1 is SGHRS and CDR2 YFSETQ. CDR3 sequence reads: CASSPQQGTTEAFF. The CDR3 coding sequence is TGCGCCAGCAGCCCGCAACAGGGGACCACTGAAGCTTTCTTT.

The chain recombines TRBV20-1 with TRBJ1-1; the D is unclear. Germline V CDR1 and CDR2: DFQATT, SNEGSKA (reference sequence). The CDR3 runs to 14 residues. V was pared by 3 bases and J by 1 base, with 12 bases between. CDR3 sequence (DNA): TGCAGTGCTAGTCTTGGGCGGGGGAACACTGAAGCTTTCTTT. Its protein is CSASLGRGNTEAFF.

V usage is TRBV7-2 and J usage is TRBJ2-7; a weak D match, TRBD1 (6 bases). The CDR3 length is 14 residues. Between the trimmed V and J ends, which lost 5 bases and 0 bases, there was a span of 11 bases. The germline CDR1 and CDR2 sequences are SGHTA and FQGNSA. CDR3 nucleotides: TGTGCCAGCAGCCGGGGACAAAACTCCTACGAGCAGTACTTC. The encoded protein is CASSRGQNSYEQYF.

This chain links TRBV24-1 with TRBJ2-7; 14 nucleotides agree with TRBD2. This CDR3 has 19 amino acids. Trimming took 9 bases from V and 0 from J; bases not matched to a gene: 15. From germline, CDR1 is KGHDR and CDR2 SFDVKD. The CDR3 coding sequence is TGTGCCACCTCAAACTCCGGGACTAGCGGGGGAGATTACTCCTACGAGCAGTACTTC. Amino acids: CATSNSGTSGGDYSYEQYF.

The V and J genes are TRBV7-2 and TRBJ1-3; D gene ambiguous. Germline V gives CDR1 SGHTA, CDR2 FQGNSA. Trimming cost V 1 base and J 0 bases, with 10 bases left between them. CDR3 length: 16 amino acids. The CDR3 sequence is CASSLGLPASGNTIYF. Written as DNA, the CDR3 is TGTGCCAGCAGCTTAGGACTTCCAGCCTCTGGAAACACCATATATTTT.

The chain uses TRBV3-1 (or the pseudogene TRBV3-2) and TRBJ2-1; D might be TRBD2 (5 bases). The V end was cut by 0 bases, the J end by 5 bases, with 11 bases between. CDR3 size: 15 residues. Germline V lookup: CDR1 LGHDT, CDR2 YNNKEL (reference sequence). The DNA for the CDR3 is TGTGCCAGCAGCCAAGAAGGGAGTAGCAACAATGAGCAGTTCTTC. Translating it yields CASSQEGSSNNEQFF.

V gene TRBV4-1 combines with J gene TRBJ1-1; 7 bases line up with TRBD1. V dropped 2 bases and J dropped 7; count of bases not matched to a gene: 7. The CDR3 extends over 14 amino acids. The V gene's germline CDR1 is MGHRA and CDR2 YSYEKL. CDR3 coding DNA: TGCGCCAGCAGCCAAAGACAGGGCCTCAGTGAAGCTTTCTTT. Its protein product is CASSQRQGLSEAFF.